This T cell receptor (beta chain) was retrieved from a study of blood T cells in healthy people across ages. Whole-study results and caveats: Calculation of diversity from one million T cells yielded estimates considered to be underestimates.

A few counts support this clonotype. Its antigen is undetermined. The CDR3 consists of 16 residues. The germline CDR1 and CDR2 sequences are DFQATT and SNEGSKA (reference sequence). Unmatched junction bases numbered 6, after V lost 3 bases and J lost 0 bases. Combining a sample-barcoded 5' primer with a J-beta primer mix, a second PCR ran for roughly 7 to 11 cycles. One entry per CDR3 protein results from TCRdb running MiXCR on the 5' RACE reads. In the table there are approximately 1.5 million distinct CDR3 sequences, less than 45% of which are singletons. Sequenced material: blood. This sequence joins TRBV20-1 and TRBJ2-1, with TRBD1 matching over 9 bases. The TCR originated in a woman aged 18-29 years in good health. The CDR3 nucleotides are TGCAGTGCTAGTGACCGGGACAGGGTCTCCTACAATGAGCAGTTCTTC. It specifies CSASDRDRVSYNEQFF.